One TCR beta chain is described in this entry. The clone's antigen remains unknown. Base qualities are not recorded, but no much larger clone differs from it by a single base. The data were taken from a study of blood T cell repertoires in COVID-19 (dated by TCRdb to about 2020). For the study in its entirety: Samples covering the acute and convalescent phases of COVID-19 were provided by collaborators in the United States, Italy and Spain. The prospective study material was composed of cDNA or gDNA derived from T cells, B-cell-depleted T cells, or PBMCs. The dataset comprised deeply sampled blood TCRbeta repertoires from subjects exposed to, actively infected with, or recovered from COVID-19. The repertoires were released in a freely available public database intended as a resource for research on the immune response to SARS-CoV-2. Samples were obtained from the ongoing ImmuneRACE study (first 160 participants) and from over a thousand subjects provided by 6 global collaborators. Sample metadata almost always included a de-identified subject ID, COVID-19 status, age in years and sex. Where available, HLA class I and class II types were taken from metadata supplied by the sample provider and were not determined by assay-based typing. Findings and caveats that apply to the study as a whole: The amount of clinical and demographic metadata varied by source and participant and was provided uncurated.

From the cysteine up to the phenylalanine, the CDR3 has a length of 19 residues. The retained sequence is limited to the CDR3, 57 bases, with the frame set at the first base. As encoded in the germline V gene (reference sequence), CDR1 is SEHNR while CDR2 is FQNEAQ. Germline trimming amounts to 5 bases on V and 5 bases on J, with 18 as the count of junction bases outside the gene matches. In the prospective study, participants were 18 to 89 years old, resided in about 25 geographic areas of the United States, and were enrolled through a virtual design. To assign participants to cohorts, the prospective study relied on clinical history that participants themselves reported in a screening survey and a study questionnaire. Recovered participants in ImmuneRACE Cohort 3 were defined as having two consecutive negative NP/OP PCR tests, clearance from a healthcare professional, or resolution of symptoms. Each participant in the prospective study had whole blood, serum and a nasopharyngeal or oropharyngeal swab collected by mobile phlebotomists. Prospective study participants could optionally give additional blood draws and questionnaires over a roughly 2-month period. Before DNA extraction, prospective study blood samples were shipped either frozen or at room temperature.

TCRbeta CDR3 regions were amplified from genomic DNA using the immunoSEQ Assay, a bias-controlled multiplex PCR. The authors' pipeline ran thus. The number of nucleated cells in each sample was estimated by amplification of reference gene primers within the assay. Sequence reads were collapsed and filtered to measure the absolute abundance of every unique TCRbeta CDR3 rearrangement. For each sample, productive Simpson clonality was calculated as the square root of Simpson's diversity index over productive rearrangements. Here the immuneACCESS table is served through TCRdb, limited to in-frame sequences with V and J called. Missing clones are a known gap in these copies; in checked studies unresolved V genes cover under half, and the rest lacks a known reason. From that table come the V and J calls and clone size; the DNA was used to work out D and trimming. The sample yields around 300,000 clones; 85% to 90% were counted once. In total, the top ten clones hold 2.4% of the sample.

The rearranged segments are TRBV7-9 and TRBJ1-6, with 7 bases aligning to TRBD1. The sequence derives from a woman younger than 30 who had recovered from COVID-19. Sequencing input: PBMCs or T cells enriched from blood (not recorded which). The CDR3 protein: CASSPDREWKIGNNSPLHF. The sequenced DNA: TGTGCCAGCAGCCCTGACAGGGAGTGGAAGATAGGGAATAATTCACCCCTCCACTTT.